The clone carrying this T cell receptor (beta chain) has just a few counts. Its antigen is not known. The data were obtained in a study of cytomegalovirus exposure and HLA in healthy donors. Regarding the study as a whole: Fewer N-insertions than the roughly 670-donor mean were reportedly shown by an Asian-associated ancestry cluster in a later analysis. When the data were analyzed later, several of the most significant clusters appeared to be linked to common viral pathogens. In an earlier analysis, about 87% or about 30%: the productive usage of most TCR beta V segments.

The PCR ran on 60 Vbeta and 13 Jbeta primers. Measured with immunoSEQ multiplex PCR; TCRdb has only the in-frame clones, and not every one. The sample yields some 200,000 clones, over 65% seen once. Germline CDR1 MNHEY, CDR2 SMNVEV (reference sequence). The CDR3 totals 11 residues. The V end was cut by 6 bases, the J end by 8 bases, with 10 bases between. Healthy bone marrow donors made up the donor group. Sequenced input: PBMCs. This sequence joins TRBV27 and TRBJ1-2; D not certain. This clonotype was obtained from a man aged 18-30 years in good health and CMV-seronegative. CDR3 DNA sequence: TGTGCCAGCAGCCCCGGGGTAGGCTACACCTTC. Its translation: CASSPGVGYTF.